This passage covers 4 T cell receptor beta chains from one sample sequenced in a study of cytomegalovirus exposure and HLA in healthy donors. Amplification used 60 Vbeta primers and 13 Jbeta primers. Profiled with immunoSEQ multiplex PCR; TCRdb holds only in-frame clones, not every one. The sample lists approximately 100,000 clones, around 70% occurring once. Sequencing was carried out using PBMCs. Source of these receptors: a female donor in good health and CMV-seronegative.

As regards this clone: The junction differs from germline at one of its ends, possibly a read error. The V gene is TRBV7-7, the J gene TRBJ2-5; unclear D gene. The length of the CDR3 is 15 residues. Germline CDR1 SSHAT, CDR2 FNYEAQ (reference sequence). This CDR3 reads CASSPLWLPIETQYF. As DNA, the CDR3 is TGTGCTAGCAGCCCCCTCTGGCTGCCAATAGAGACCCAGTACTTC.

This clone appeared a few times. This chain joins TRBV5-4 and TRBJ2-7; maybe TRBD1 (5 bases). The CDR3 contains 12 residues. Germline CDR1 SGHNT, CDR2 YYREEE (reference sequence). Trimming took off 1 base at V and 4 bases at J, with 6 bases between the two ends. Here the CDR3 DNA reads TGTGCCAGCAGCTTGTCAGGGTACGAGCAGTACTTC. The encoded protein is CASSLSGYEQYF.

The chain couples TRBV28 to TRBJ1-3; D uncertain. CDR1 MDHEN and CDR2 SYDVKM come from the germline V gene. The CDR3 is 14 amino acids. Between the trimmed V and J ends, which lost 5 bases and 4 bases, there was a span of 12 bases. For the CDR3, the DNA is TGTGCCAGCAGTCCCCCCTTTATGGGAAACACCATATATTTT. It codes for CASSPPFMGNTIYF.

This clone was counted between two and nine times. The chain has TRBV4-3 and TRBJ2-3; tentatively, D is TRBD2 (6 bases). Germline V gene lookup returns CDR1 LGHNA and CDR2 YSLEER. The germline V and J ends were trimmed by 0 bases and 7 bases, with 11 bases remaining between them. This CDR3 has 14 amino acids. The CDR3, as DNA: TGCGCCAGCAGCCAAGATGCGGGGACCTATACGCAGTATTTT. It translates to CASSQDAGTYTQYF.